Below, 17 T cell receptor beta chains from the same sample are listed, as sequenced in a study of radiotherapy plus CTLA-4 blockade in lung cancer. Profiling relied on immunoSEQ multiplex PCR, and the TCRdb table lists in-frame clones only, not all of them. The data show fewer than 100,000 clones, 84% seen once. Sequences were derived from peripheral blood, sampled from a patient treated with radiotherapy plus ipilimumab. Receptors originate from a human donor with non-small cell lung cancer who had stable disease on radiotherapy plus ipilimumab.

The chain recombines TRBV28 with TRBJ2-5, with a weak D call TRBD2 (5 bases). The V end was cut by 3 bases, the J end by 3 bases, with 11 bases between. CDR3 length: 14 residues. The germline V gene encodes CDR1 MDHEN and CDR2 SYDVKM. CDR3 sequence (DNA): TGTGCCAGCAGTTTTTGGCGGCGGGAAGAGACCCAGTACTTC. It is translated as CASSFWRREETQYF.

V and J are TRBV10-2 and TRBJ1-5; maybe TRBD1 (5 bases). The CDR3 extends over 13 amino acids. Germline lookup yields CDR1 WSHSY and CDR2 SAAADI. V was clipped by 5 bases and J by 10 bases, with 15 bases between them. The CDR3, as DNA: TGCGCCAGCAGTTCAACAGGTTTAAATCCCCAGCATTTT. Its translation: CASSSTGLNPQHF.

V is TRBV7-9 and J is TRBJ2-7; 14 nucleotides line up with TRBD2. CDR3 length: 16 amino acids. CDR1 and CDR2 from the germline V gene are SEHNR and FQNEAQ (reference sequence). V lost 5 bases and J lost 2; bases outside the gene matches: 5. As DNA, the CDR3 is TGTGCCAGCAGCGGAGGGACTAGCGGGGGCACCTACGAGCAGTACTTC. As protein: CASSGGTSGGTYEQYF.

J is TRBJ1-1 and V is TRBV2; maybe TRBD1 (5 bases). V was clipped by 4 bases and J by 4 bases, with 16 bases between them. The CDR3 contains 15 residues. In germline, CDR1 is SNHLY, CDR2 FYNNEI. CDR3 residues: CASSVPGHRGTEAFF. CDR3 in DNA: TGTGCCAGCAGTGTCCCGGGGCACCGAGGCACTGAAGCTTTCTTT.

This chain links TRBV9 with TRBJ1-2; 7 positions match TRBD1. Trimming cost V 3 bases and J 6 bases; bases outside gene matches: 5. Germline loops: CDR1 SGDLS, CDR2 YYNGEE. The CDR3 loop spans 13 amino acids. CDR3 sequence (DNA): TGTGCCAGCAGCGCGACAGGGACTAATGGCTACACCTTC. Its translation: CASSATGTNGYTF. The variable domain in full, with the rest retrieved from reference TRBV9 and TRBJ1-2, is DSGVTQTPKHLITATGQRVTLRCSPRSGDLSVYWYQQSLDQGLQFLIQYYNGEERAKGNILERFSAQQFPDLHSELNLSSLELGDSALYFCASSATGTNGYTFGSGTRLTVV.

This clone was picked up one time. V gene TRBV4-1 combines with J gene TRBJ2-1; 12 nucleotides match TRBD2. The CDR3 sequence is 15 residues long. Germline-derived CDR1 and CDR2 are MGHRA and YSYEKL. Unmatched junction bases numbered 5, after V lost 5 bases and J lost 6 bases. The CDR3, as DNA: TGCGCCAGCAGCGCCCTAGCGGGGGGGCCCAATGAGCAGTTCTTC. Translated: CASSALAGGPNEQFF.

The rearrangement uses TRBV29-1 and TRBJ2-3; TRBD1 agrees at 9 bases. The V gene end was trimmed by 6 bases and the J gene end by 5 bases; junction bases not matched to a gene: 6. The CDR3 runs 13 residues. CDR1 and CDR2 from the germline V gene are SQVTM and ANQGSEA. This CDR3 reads CSVWLTGGDTQYF. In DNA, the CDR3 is TGCAGCGTCTGGCTGACAGGGGGAGATACGCAGTATTTT.

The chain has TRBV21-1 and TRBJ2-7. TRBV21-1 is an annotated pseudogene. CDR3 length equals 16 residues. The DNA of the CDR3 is TGTGCCAGCAGCAAAGTAGGGCGGAGATACTCCTACGAGCAGTACTTC. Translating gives CASSKVGRRYSYEQYF.

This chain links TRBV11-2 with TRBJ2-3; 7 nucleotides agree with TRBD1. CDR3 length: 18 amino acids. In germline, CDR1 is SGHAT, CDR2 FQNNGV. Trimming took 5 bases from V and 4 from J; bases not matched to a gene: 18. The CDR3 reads CASSQRPWGQSVSDTQYF. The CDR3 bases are TGTGCCAGCAGCCAACGACCGTGGGGACAGTCGGTCTCAGATACGCAGTATTTT.

As DNA, the CDR3 is TGTGCCAGTAGCGCCGGGGAGGGGGAAGGCACTGAAGCTTTCTTT. Protein: CASSAGEGEGTEAFF. J is TRBJ1-1 and V is TRBV19; tentative D call: TRBD1 (6 bases). The germline CDR1 and CDR2 sequences are LNHDA and SQIVND (reference sequence). The CDR3 is made up of 15 amino acids. Deletions cut 6 bases from V and 4 bases from J, with 18 bases between.

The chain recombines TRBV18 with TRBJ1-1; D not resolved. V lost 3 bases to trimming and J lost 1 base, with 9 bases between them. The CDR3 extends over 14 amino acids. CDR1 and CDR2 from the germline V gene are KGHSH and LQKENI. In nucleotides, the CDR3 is TGTGCCAGCTCACCCCTTCCCCGGAACACTGAAGCTTTCTTT. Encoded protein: CASSPLPRNTEAFF.

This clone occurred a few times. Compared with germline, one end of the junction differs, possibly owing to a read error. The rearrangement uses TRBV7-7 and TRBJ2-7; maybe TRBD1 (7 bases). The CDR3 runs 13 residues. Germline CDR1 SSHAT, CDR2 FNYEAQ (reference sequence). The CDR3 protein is CASSPGGTNEQYF. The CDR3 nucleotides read TGTGCTAGCAGCCCAGGGGGGACGAACGAGCAGTACTTC.

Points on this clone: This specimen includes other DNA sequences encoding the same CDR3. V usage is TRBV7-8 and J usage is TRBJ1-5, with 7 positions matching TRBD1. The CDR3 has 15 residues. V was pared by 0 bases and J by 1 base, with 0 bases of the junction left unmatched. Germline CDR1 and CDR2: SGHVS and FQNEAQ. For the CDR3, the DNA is TGTGCCAGCAGCTTAGCGGGACAGAGCAATCAGCCCCAGCATTTT. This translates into CASSLAGQSNQPQHF.

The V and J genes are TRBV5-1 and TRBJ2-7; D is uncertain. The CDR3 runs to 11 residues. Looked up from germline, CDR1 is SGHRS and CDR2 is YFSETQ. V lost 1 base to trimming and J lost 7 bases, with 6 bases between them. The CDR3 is CASSLLGEQYF. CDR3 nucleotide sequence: TGCGCCAGCAGCTTGTTGGGGGAGCAGTACTTC.

DNA of the CDR3: TGTGCCAGCAGCGGTTGGGAGACCAACACCGGGGAGCTGTTTTTT. As protein: CASSGWETNTGELFF. V is TRBV5-6 and J is TRBJ2-2; D possibly corresponds to TRBD2 (5 bases). Germline lookup yields CDR1 SGHDT and CDR2 YYEEEE. The length of the CDR3 is 15 residues. V was shortened by 4 bases and J by 2 bases, with 12 bases between the two germline ends.

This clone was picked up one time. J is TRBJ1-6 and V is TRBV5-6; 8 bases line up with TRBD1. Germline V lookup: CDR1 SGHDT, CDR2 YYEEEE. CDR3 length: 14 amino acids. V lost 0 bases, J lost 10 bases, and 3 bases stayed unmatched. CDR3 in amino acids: CASSLADRDSPLHF. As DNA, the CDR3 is TGTGCCAGCAGCTTGGCGGACAGGGACTCACCCCTCCACTTT. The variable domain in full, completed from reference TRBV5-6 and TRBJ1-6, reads DAGVTQSPTHLIKTRGQQVTLRCSPKSGHDTVSWYQQALGQGPQFIFQYYEEEERQRGNFPDRFSGHQFPNYSSELNVNALLLGDSALYLCASSLADRDSPLHFGNGTRLTVT.

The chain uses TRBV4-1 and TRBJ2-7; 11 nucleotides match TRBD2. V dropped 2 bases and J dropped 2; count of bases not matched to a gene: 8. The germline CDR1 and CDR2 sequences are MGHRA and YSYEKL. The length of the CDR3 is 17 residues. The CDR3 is CASSQQGLAGIPYEQYF. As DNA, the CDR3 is TGCGCCAGCAGCCAACAAGGACTAGCGGGTATCCCCTACGAGCAGTACTTC.